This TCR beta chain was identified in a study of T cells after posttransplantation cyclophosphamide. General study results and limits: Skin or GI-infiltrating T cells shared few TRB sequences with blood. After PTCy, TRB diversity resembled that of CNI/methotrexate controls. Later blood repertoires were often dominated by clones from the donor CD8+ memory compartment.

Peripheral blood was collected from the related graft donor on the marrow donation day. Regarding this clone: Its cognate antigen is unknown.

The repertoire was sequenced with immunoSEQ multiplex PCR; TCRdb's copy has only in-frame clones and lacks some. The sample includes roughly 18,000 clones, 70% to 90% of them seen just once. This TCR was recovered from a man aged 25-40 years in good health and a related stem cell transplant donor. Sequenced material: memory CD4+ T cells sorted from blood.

In nucleotides, the CDR3 is TGTGCCAGCAGTGAAGGCCAGGGTAATTCACCCCTCCACTTT. It specifies CASSEGQGNSPLHF. The chain recombines TRBV6-1 with TRBJ1-6; TRBD1 is a possible D gene (5 bases). Germline lookup yields CDR1 MNHNS and CDR2 SASEGT. V lost 1 base, J lost 6 bases, and 7 bases lay in between. There are 14 residues in the CDR3.